The subject of this entry is one TCR beta chain. What it recognizes is unknown. It was the roughly 110-subject validation cohort, separate from the approximately 620-subject first cohort, to which the donors belonged. Germline loops: CDR1 ENHRY, CDR2 SYGVKD. The CDR3 has 13 amino acids. V was cut by 4 bases and J by 5 bases, with 8 bases left in between. This entry is derived from a study of cytomegalovirus exposure and HLA in healthy donors. Libraries were prepared by immunoSEQ multiplex PCR; TCRdb keeps only in-frame clonotypes and omits some of them. The sample includes approximately 70,000 clones, about 94% seen only once; the top ten take 3% to 3.5%. Study outcomes and limitations: Later, an analysis found that TCR clusters from the first cohort tended to co-occur in the roughly 110 validation repertoires.

The origin of this receptor is a woman aged 18-29 years in good health and CMV-seropositive. The specimen sequenced was PBMCs. The chain joins TRBV10-3 to TRBJ1-4; D gene unclear. The CDR3 DNA is TGTGCCATCAGTGTTGGAGCGAATGAAAAACTGTTTTTT. Translated, it gives CAISVGANEKLFF.